A selection of T cell receptor beta chains follows, all from one sample in a study of blood T cell repertoires in COVID-19. Only in-frame clones appear in the TCRdb table, and some are missing; sequencing was by immunoSEQ multiplex PCR. Of approximately 190,000 clones listed, about 83% were seen once; the top ten hold 4.5% to 6%. Input material: peripheral blood. The receptors come from a woman in her sixties or seventies with active or convalescent COVID-19. The CDR3 runs from the conserved cysteine through the conserved F or W. Fields, in order: clone size, J gene, V gene, CDR3 protein. Only part of the rows carry a size: once, few, many, or a class if the clone is expanded.

>-|TRBJ1-3|TRBV28
CASSRQGWGNTIYF
>-|TRBJ2-5|TRBV5-5
CASSLDQAGAWGTQYF
>-|TRBJ2-7|TRBV28
CASGETALREQYF
>-|TRBJ2-2|TRBV19
CASSISGTTSPNPNTGELFF
>-|TRBJ1-5|TRBV6-1
CASSDRVVGNQPQHF
>-|TRBJ1-1|TRBV10-3
CATRFGVATEAFF
>-|TRBJ2-1|TRBV29-1
CSVDGLAARSSYNEQFF
>-|TRBJ1-2|TRBV5-6
CASSSTPGQPAGYTF
>-|TRBJ1-4|TRBV9
CASSGVRGHGEKLFF
>-|TRBJ2-7|TRBV5-4
CASSPGTGWTYEQYF
>-|TRBJ2-5|TRBV3-1/TRBV3-2
CASSREGTGAKETQYF
>-|TRBJ2-1|TRBV24-1
CATSDSKRGRFHEQFF
>-|TRBJ2-5|TRBV7-9
CASSASGGGRETQYF
>-|TRBJ2-1|TRBV15
CATSRGSGRSENEQFF
>-|TRBJ1-3|TRBV7-9
CASSLTANSGNTIYF
>-|TRBJ1-1|TRBV7-9
CASSTRQGNTEAFF
>once|TRBJ1-4|TRBV5-1
CASSVFPGQNNEKLFF